By sample fraction, the clone carrying this TCR beta chain is medium-sized (0.01 to 0.1%). Its antigen remains unidentified. The data were taken from a study of OX40 agonist ivuxolimab in advanced cancers. The wider study: The group had a mean age of around 60 years, ranged from about 20 to 85, and was 80% to 90% male. Partial responses were seen in three patients, one with hepatocellular carcinoma and two with cutaneous melanoma. Study-level results: Averaging showed that CD8+ T cells had more expanded clones than CD4+ did. CD4+ and CD8+ blood T cells expanded clonally by week 6 at 0.1 to 3.0 mg/kg.

Looked up from germline, CDR1 is GTSNPN and CDR2 is SVGIG (reference sequence). V was pared by 4 bases and J by 4 bases, with 8 bases between. The CDR3 contains 12 residues. The table came from immunoSEQ multiplex PCR; TCRdb's copy has only in-frame clones and leaves some out. The sample yields 10,000 or so clones, around 80% seen once. This chain joins TRBV30 and TRBJ1-3; D gene ambiguous. The specimen was CD4+ or CD8+ T cells sorted from blood, collected in a trial of the OX40 agonist ivuxolimab. The clonotype originates from an adult with an advanced solid tumor such as melanoma, head and neck, liver or kidney cancer. CDR3 region: CAWKGLGNTIYF. CDR3 nucleotide sequence: TGTGCCTGGAAGGGTCTCGGAAACACCATATATTTT. Based on the CDR3 plus reference TRBV30 and TRBJ1-3, the full variable domain is SQTIHQWPATLVQPVGSPLSLECTVEGTSNPNLYWYRQAAGRGLQLLFYSVGIGQISSEVPQNLSASRPQDRQFILSSKKLLLSDSGFYLCAWKGLGNTIYFGEGSWLTVV.